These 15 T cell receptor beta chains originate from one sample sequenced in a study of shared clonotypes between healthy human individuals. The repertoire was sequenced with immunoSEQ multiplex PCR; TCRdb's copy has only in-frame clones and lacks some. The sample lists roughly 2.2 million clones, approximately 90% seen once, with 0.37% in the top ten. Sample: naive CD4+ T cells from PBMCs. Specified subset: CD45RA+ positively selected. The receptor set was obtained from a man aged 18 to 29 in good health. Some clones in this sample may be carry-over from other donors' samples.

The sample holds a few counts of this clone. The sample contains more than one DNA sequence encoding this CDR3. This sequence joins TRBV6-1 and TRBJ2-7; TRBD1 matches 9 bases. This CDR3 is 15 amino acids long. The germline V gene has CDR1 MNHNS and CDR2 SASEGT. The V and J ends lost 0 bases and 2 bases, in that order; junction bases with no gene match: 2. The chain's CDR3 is CASSEAGTGTYEQYF. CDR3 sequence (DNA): TGTGCCAGCAGTGAAGCGGGGACAGGGACCTACGAGCAGTACTTC.

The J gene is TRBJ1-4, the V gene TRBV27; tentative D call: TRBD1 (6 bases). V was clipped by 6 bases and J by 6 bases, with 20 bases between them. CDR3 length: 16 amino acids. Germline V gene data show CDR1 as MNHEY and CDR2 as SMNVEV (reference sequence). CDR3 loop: CASSPSAGAHYEKLFF. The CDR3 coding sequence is TGTGCCAGCAGCCCCTCCGCGGGGGCGCATTATGAAAAACTGTTTTTT.

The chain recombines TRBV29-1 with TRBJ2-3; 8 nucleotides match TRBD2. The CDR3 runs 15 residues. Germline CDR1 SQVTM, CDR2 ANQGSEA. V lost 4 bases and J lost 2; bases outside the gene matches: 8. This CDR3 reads CSVAGTSGNTDTQYF. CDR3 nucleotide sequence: TGCAGCGTTGCAGGTACTAGCGGCAACACAGATACGCAGTATTTT.

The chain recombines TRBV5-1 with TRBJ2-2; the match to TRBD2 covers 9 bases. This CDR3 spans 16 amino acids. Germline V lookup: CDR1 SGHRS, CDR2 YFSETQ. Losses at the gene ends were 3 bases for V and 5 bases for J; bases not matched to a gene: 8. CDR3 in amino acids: CASSSHSGSHTGELFF. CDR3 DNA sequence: TGCGCCAGCAGCTCGCATAGCGGGAGTCATACCGGGGAGCTGTTTTTT.

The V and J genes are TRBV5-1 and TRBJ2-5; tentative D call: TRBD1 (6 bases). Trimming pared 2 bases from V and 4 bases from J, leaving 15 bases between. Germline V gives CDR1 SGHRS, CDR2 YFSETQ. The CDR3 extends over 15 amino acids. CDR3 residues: CASSFKQGGVETQYF. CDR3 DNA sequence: TGCGCCAGCAGCTTCAAACAGGGTGGCGTAGAGACCCAGTACTTC.

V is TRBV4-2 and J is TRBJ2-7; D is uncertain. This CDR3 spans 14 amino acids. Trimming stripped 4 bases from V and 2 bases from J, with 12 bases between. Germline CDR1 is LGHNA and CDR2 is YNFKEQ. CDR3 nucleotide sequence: TGTGCCAGCAGCCCGAGTGGCTCTACCTACGAGCAGTACTTC. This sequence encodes CASSPSGSTYEQYF.

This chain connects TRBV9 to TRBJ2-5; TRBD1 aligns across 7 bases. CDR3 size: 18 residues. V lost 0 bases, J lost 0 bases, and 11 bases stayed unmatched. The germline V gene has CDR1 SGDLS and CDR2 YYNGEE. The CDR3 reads CASSVDHTRDRNQETQYF. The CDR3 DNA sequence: TGTGCCAGCAGCGTAGATCATACCCGGGACAGAAACCAAGAGACCCAGTACTTC.

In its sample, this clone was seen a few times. The CDR3 nucleotides are TGTGCCAGCAGCCCCGGGACCGGAAACACCATATATTTT. Protein: CASSPGTGNTIYF. The chain carries TRBV6-1 and TRBJ1-3; maybe TRBD1 (5 bases). The V and J ends lost 6 bases and 4 bases respectively, with 10 bases between them. The CDR3 covers 13 residues. The germline gives CDR1 MNHNS, CDR2 SASEGT.

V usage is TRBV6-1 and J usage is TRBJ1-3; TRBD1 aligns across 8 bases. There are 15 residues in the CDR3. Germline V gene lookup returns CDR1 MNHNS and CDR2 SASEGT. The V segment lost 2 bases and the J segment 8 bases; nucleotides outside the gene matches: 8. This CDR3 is CASSERGTGGDTIYF. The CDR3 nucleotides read TGTGCCAGCAGTGAAAGGGGGACAGGCGGGGACACCATATATTTT.

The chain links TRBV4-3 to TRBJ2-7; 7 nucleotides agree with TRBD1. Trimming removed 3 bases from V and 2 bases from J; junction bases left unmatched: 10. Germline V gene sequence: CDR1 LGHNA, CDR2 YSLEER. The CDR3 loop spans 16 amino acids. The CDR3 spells CASSQDLRDRAYEQYF. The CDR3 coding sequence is TGCGCCAGCAGCCAGGATCTCCGGGACAGAGCCTACGAGCAGTACTTC.

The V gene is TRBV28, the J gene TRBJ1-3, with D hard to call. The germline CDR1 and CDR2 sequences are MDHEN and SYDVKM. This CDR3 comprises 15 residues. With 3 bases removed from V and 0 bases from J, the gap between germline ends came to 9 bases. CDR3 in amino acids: CASSFRSGSGNTIYF. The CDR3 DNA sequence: TGTGCCAGCAGTTTCAGAAGTGGCTCTGGAAACACCATATATTTT.

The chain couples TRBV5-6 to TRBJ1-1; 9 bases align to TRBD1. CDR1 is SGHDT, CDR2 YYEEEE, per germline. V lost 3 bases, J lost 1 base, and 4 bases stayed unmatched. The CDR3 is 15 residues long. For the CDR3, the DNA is TGTGCCAGCAGCTACACAGGGGGCCCGAACACTGAAGCTTTCTTT. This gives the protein CASSYTGGPNTEAFF.

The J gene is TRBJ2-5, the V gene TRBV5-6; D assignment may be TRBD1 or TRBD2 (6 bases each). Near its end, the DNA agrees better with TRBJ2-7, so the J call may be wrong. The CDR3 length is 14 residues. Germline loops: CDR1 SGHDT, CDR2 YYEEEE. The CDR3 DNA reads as TGTGCCAGCAGCCCCATAGGGGGGCCCTACGAGCAGTACTTC. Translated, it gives CASSPIGGPYEQYF.

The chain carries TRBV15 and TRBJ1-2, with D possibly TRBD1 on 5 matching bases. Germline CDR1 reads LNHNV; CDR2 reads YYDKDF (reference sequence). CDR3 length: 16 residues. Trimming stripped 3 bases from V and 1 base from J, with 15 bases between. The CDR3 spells CATSRDRGGNNYGYTF. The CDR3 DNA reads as TGTGCCACCAGCAGGGATAGGGGCGGGAATAACTATGGCTACACCTTC.

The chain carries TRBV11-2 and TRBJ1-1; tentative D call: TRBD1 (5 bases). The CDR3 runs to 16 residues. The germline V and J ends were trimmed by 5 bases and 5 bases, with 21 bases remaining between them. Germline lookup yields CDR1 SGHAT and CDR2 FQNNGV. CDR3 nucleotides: TGTGCCAGCAGCCTCGGCCCGGGACCGGGGGAGACTGAAGCTTTCTTT. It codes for CASSLGPGPGETEAFF.